These 18 T cell receptor beta chains came from one sample sequenced in a study of blood T cells in healthy people across ages. Alongside a J-beta primer mix, a sample-barcoded 5' primer served in a second PCR lasting about 7 to 12 cycles. TCRdb re-called the 5' RACE reads with MiXCR, one entry per CDR3 protein. This sample has under 2,000,000 distinct CDR3 sequences, with roughly 49% found just once. The specimen was blood. Source of these receptors: a woman in her thirties or forties in good health.

The chain has TRBV7-2 and TRBJ1-6; possibly TRBD1 for D (6 bases). The CDR3 contains 16 residues. Trimming stripped 5 bases from V and 8 bases from J, with 19 bases between. Germline assignment: CDR1 SGHTA and CDR2 FQGNSA. The CDR3 DNA reads TGTGCCAGCAGCGCTAGATGGGGGGGCGCAGATTCACCCCTCCACTTT. Encoded protein: CASSARWGGADSPLHF.

This chain connects TRBV12-3 or TRBV12-4 to TRBJ2-6; maybe TRBD1 (5 bases). CDR3 length equals 15 residues. The V and J ends lost 10 bases and 4 bases respectively, with 17 bases between them. The CDR3 loop is CAIEPQGAGANVLTF. CDR3 nucleotide sequence: TGTGCCATCGAGCCTCAGGGCGCAGGGGCCAACGTCCTGACTTTC.

The chain joins TRBV7-6 to TRBJ1-2; 8 bases are a match to TRBD1. This CDR3 comprises 15 residues. The J segment lost 4 bases and the V segment lost 5 bases, leaving 9 bases of the junction unmatched. Germline CDR1 is SGHVS and CDR2 is FNYEAQ. DNA of the CDR3: TGTGCCAGCAGCCCGGACAGGGCGAGACTCTATGGCTACACCTTC. Translating it yields CASSPDRARLYGYTF.

A few counts support this clonotype. The chain combines TRBV7-9 with TRBJ2-6, with D perhaps matching TRBD2 (6 bases). Germline values: CDR1 SEHNR, CDR2 FQNEAQ (reference sequence). The CDR3 totals 15 residues. Trimming took off 5 bases at V and 0 bases at J, with 8 bases between the two ends. The CDR3 sequence is CASSRGYSGANVLTF. The CDR3 bases are TGTGCCAGCAGCCGGGGGTACTCTGGGGCCAACGTCCTGACTTTC.

This chain joins TRBV11-2 and TRBJ1-2; no clear D. The germline CDR1 and CDR2 sequences are SGHAT and FQNNGV. CDR3 size: 17 residues. With 1 base removed from V and 4 bases from J, the gap between germline ends came to 19 bases. The CDR3 is CASSLGLGQGHIYGYTF. For the CDR3, the DNA is TGTGCCAGCAGCTTAGGGCTAGGGCAAGGTCACATCTATGGCTACACCTTC.

In DNA form, the CDR3 reads TGTGCCAGCAGTTCCCGACTAGCGGGGGACAATGAGCAGTTCTTC. Protein: CASSSRLAGDNEQFF. The chain recombines TRBV12-3 or TRBV12-4 with TRBJ2-1, with 12 bases identical to TRBD2. The CDR3 loop spans 15 amino acids. Trimming cost V 4 bases and J 5 bases; bases outside gene matches: 3.

DNA of the CDR3: TGCGCCAGCAGCTTCGGCAGGGGGCTCGGTGGCTACACCTTC. Protein sequence: CASSFGRGLGGYTF. This chain uses TRBV5-1 with TRBJ1-2, with 8 nucleotides matching TRBD1. In germline, CDR1 is SGHRS, CDR2 YFSETQ. The CDR3 has 14 residues. The V segment lost 2 bases and the J segment 7 bases; nucleotides outside the gene matches: 7.

J is TRBJ2-3 and V is TRBV4-2, with D possibly being TRBD2 (7 bases). The V end was cut by 0 bases, the J end by 2 bases, with 18 bases between. In germline, CDR1 is LGHNA, CDR2 YNFKEQ. The CDR3 totals 18 residues. CDR3 nucleotides: TGTGCCAGCAGCCAAGAGGTATCGGCGGGGGCTCACACAGATACGCAGTATTTT. Its protein product is CASSQEVSAGAHTDTQYF.

V usage is TRBV6-1 and J usage is TRBJ2-5; D perhaps matches TRBD2 (6 bases). V was trimmed by 6 bases and J by 2 bases, leaving 25 bases between them. This CDR3 region has 18 residues. Germline V gene sequence: CDR1 MNHNS, CDR2 SASEGT. The CDR3: CASRRGIGPLGPQETQYF. For the CDR3, the DNA is TGTGCCAGCAGACGGGGGATAGGGCCCCTGGGGCCGCAAGAGACCCAGTACTTC.

The chain links TRBV20-1 to TRBJ2-5; 13 bases are shared with TRBD2. Germline CDR1 DFQATT, CDR2 SNEGSKA (reference sequence). V gave up 5 bases and J gave up 2 bases; unmatched junction bases: 5. The CDR3 totals 15 residues. CDR3 bases: TGCAGTGCTTCCCAACTAGCGGGGGGGCAAGAGACCCAGTACTTC. Translated, it gives CSASQLAGGQETQYF.

The rearrangement links TRBV2 to TRBJ2-3; D call uncertain. This CDR3 has 10 residues. V was cut by 10 bases and J by 2 bases, with 4 bases left in between. Germline V gene lookup returns CDR1 SNHLY and CDR2 FYNNEI. The CDR3 nucleotides read TGTGCCACCCACACAGATACGCAGTATTTT. It yields the protein CATHTDTQYF. Based on the CDR3 plus reference TRBV2 and TRBJ2-3, the full variable domain is EPEVTQTPSHQVTQMGQEVILRCVPISNHLYFYWYRQILGQKVEFLVSFYNNEISEKSEIFDDQFSVERPDGSNFTLKIRSTKLEDSAMYFCATHTDTQYFGPGTRLTVL.

The chain combines TRBV29-1 with TRBJ2-7; TRBD1 agrees at 8 bases. The CDR3 length is 13 residues. The ends lost 5 bases at V and 4 bases at J; junction bases unmatched: 7. Germline lookup yields CDR1 SQVTM and CDR2 ANQGSEA. In nucleotides, the CDR3 is TGCAGCGTTACCTCAGGGGGCTTTTACGAGCAGTACTTC. This sequence encodes CSVTSGGFYEQYF.

In this sample, this clonotype turned up a few times. The genes are TRBV7-2 and TRBJ2-7; D remains unclear. Per the germline V gene, CDR1 is SGHTA and CDR2 is FQGNSA. CDR3 length equals 13 residues. V was cut by 2 bases and J by 2 bases, with 7 bases left in between. DNA of the CDR3: TGTGCCAGCAGCTTACACAACACCTACGAGCAGTACTTC. Its protein is CASSLHNTYEQYF.

This clonotype was seen only a few times. This chain links TRBV20-1 with TRBJ2-3; TRBD2 aligns across 8 bases. J was trimmed by 5 bases and V by 0 bases; bases with no gene match: 7. The CDR3 extends over 15 amino acids. Germline-derived CDR1 and CDR2 are DFQATT and SNEGSKA (reference sequence). CDR3 sequence: CSAREERGLIDTQYF. CDR3 coding DNA: TGCAGTGCTAGAGAAGAGCGGGGGTTGATAGATACGCAGTATTTT.

CDR3 loop: CASSQLGSEAFF. DNA for the CDR3: TGTGCCAGCAGCCAATTAGGGTCTGAAGCTTTCTTT. The J gene is TRBJ1-1, the V gene TRBV3-1; D not certain. The CDR3 totals 12 residues. Germline V gene sequence: CDR1 LGHDT, CDR2 YNNKEL (reference sequence). V was clipped by 2 bases and J by 6 bases, with 7 bases between them. Looking up the rest from reference TRBV3-1 and TRBJ1-1 gives the full variable domain: DTAVSQTPKYLVTQMGNDKSIKCEQNLGHDTMYWYKQDSKKFLKIMFSYNNKELIINETVPNRFSPKSPDKAHLNLHINSLELGDSAVYFCASSQLGSEAFFGQGTRLTVV.

This chain links TRBV4-1 with TRBJ2-1; D may be TRBD1 (6 bases). V was shortened by 1 base and J by 15 bases, with 25 bases between the two germline ends. The CDR3 has 16 residues. Germline assignment: CDR1 MGHRA and CDR2 YSYEKL. This CDR3 is CASSQVIHRANGRTFF. CDR3 sequence (DNA): TGCGCCAGCAGCCAAGTTATTCACAGGGCAAATGGAAGGACGTTCTTC.

CDR3 region: CSAQGQGQQPQHF. CDR3 nucleotide sequence: TGCAGTGCGCAGGGACAGGGACAACAGCCCCAGCATTTT. This sequence joins TRBV20-1 and TRBJ1-5; 9 bases agree with TRBD1. Germline V gene data show CDR1 as DFQATT and CDR2 as SNEGSKA (reference sequence). The CDR3 contains 13 residues. V trimming: 6 bases; J trimming: 7 bases; junction bases outside the gene matches: 7.

This chain joins TRBV6-1 and TRBJ1-1; maybe TRBD1 (5 bases). Germline assignment: CDR1 MNHNS and CDR2 SASEGT. The V end was cut by 3 bases, the J end by 11 bases, with 10 bases between. The length of the CDR3 is 11 residues. The CDR3 region is CASSEGGSAFF. CDR3 nucleotide sequence: TGTGCCAGCAGTGAGGGGGGTAGTGCTTTCTTT.